This TCR beta chain was captured in a study of blood T cell repertoires in COVID-19. Study at large: Samples of COVID-19 (acute and convalescent) were obtained from the United States, Italy and Spain. The cDNA or gDNA used as material had been derived from T cells, B-cell-depleted T cells, or PBMCs.

Trimming pared 0 bases from V and 2 bases from J, leaving 8 bases between. This CDR3 spans 14 amino acids. From germline, CDR1 is MNHEY and CDR2 SVGAGI. Methods used by the authors: For nucleated cells, counts were estimated from reference gene primer amplification. Here immunoSEQ multiplex PCR was the method, and the copy in TCRdb shows in-frame clones only, minus some. That table is the source of V, J and clone size, and D and trimming were worked out from the DNA. This table has about 220,000 clones, roughly 87% appearing once. This clone was seen only a few times. The rearrangement joins TRBV6-5 to TRBJ2-7; TRBD1 is a possible D gene (5 bases). The sequence was collected from a man aged 40-50 years with active or convalescent COVID-19. What was sequenced was peripheral blood. CDR3 residues: CASSYSTGAYEQYF. In nucleotides, the CDR3 is TGTGCCAGCAGTTACTCAACAGGAGCCTACGAGCAGTACTTC.